The 18 T cell receptor beta chains below come from one sample, sequenced in a study of cytomegalovirus exposure and HLA in healthy donors. Data came from immunoSEQ multiplex PCR; TCRdb stores just in-frame clones and leaves some out. The data show roughly 260,000 clones, about 87% seen once. Sequenced: PBMCs. Receptor source: a man aged 18 to 35 in good health and CMV-seronegative.

The rearrangement uses TRBV7-3 and TRBJ2-5; maybe TRBD2 (7 bases). The CDR3 consists of 13 residues. Trimming removed 5 bases from V and 4 bases from J, with 11 bases in between. Germline lookup yields CDR1 SGHTA and CDR2 FQGTGA. This CDR3 reads CASSQRGGETQYF. The CDR3 DNA is TGTGCCAGCAGCCAAAGGGGGGGAGAGACCCAGTACTTC. Looking up the rest from reference TRBV7-3 and TRBJ2-5 gives the full variable domain: GAGVSQTPSNKVTEKGKYVELRCDPISGHTALYWYRQSLGQGPEFLIYFQGTGAADDSGLPNDRFFAVRPEGSVSTLKIQRTERGDSAVYLCASSQRGGETQYFGPGTRLLVL.

This chain connects TRBV4-3 to TRBJ2-1, with D perhaps TRBD2 (5 bases). The CDR3 extends over 16 amino acids. V lost 0 bases and J lost 9, with 18 bases in between. Germline CDR1 and CDR2: LGHNA and YSLEER. The CDR3 nucleotides read TGCGCCAGCAGCCAAGAAGGTAGGGCGGGCGTAACTGAGCAGTTCTTC. Its protein is CASSQEGRAGVTEQFF.

This clone was detected once. This chain connects TRBV28 to TRBJ2-4, with D possibly matching TRBD2 (6 bases). V lost 8 bases to trimming and J lost 1 base, with 6 bases between them. The germline V gene has CDR1 MDHEN and CDR2 SYDVKM. This CDR3 has 12 amino acids. CDR3 protein: CASGGAKNIQYF. CDR3 nucleotides: TGTGCCAGCGGGGGGGCCAAAAACATTCAGTACTTC.

J is TRBJ2-7 and V is TRBV28, with D tentatively TRBD2 (5 bases). CDR1 is MDHEN, CDR2 SYDVKM, per germline. V lost 5 bases and J lost 7, with 18 bases in between. This CDR3 contains 14 residues. This CDR3 reads CASSPGLNPWEQYF. For the CDR3, the DNA is TGTGCCAGCAGTCCCGGACTGAACCCCTGGGAGCAGTACTTC.

V usage is TRBV7-9 and J usage is TRBJ1-6; D unclear. Germline CDR1 reads SEHNR; CDR2 reads FQNEAQ (reference sequence). The CDR3 runs to 13 residues. The V end was cut by 4 bases, the J end by 8 bases, with 9 bases between. The CDR3 DNA sequence: TGTGCCAGCAGCTCAAACGGGGATTCACCCCTCCACTTT. Translation gives CASSSNGDSPLHF.

This rearrangement joins TRBV4-1 to TRBJ2-7; D not resolved. V lost 0 bases, J lost 0 bases, and 9 bases lay in between. CDR1 is MGHRA and CDR2 is YSYEKL in the germline V gene. CDR3 length equals 15 residues. The CDR3 here is CASSQDPLSSYEQYF. The CDR3, as DNA: TGCGCCAGCAGCCAAGATCCCCTAAGCTCCTACGAGCAGTACTTC.

Only one count was recorded for this clone. The rearrangement uses TRBV7-9 and TRBJ2-2; no definite D call. Deletions cut 0 bases from V and 7 bases from J, with 9 bases between. Germline V lookup: CDR1 SEHNR, CDR2 FQNEAQ (reference sequence). The CDR3 runs to 14 residues. The CDR3 DNA sequence: TGTGCCAGCAGCTTAGCTTCTGGCAGCGGGGAGCTGTTTTTT. This gives the protein CASSLASGSGELFF.

As DNA, the CDR3 is TGCGCCAGCAGCCAACTGACAGGATCCTCCTACGAGCAGTACTTC. It codes for CASSQLTGSSYEQYF. The chain uses TRBV4-1 and TRBJ2-7, with a possible D match to TRBD1 (6 bases). The CDR3 loop spans 15 amino acids. Trimming removed 2 bases at V and 0 bases at J, with 11 bases between. The germline gives CDR1 MGHRA, CDR2 YSYEKL.

The chain employs TRBV30 and TRBJ1-2; D is ambiguous. Deletions cut 2 bases from V and 2 bases from J, with 6 bases between. From germline, CDR1 is GTSNPN and CDR2 SVGIG (reference sequence). CDR3 length: 12 amino acids. CDR3 in amino acids: CAWSPVNYGYTF. The CDR3 DNA reads TGTGCCTGGAGTCCCGTAAACTATGGCTACACCTTC.

V and J are TRBV5-4 and TRBJ2-7; D is possibly TRBD2 (5 bases). The CDR3 has 14 residues. The ends were cut back, 4 bases at V and 0 bases at J, with 11 bases in the middle. The germline CDR1 and CDR2 sequences are SGHNT and YYREEE (reference sequence). In DNA form, the CDR3 reads TGTGCCAGCAGCCGCGGACTCATCTCCTACGAGCAGTACTTC. Translated: CASSRGLISYEQYF.

This chain uses TRBV9 with TRBJ1-2; tentative D call: TRBD1 (6 bases). This CDR3 spans 14 amino acids. Germline lookup yields CDR1 SGDLS and CDR2 YYNGEE. V dropped 3 bases and J dropped 5 bases, with 14 bases sitting between them. The CDR3 protein is CASSAQTGSYGYTF. CDR3 sequence (DNA): TGTGCCAGCAGCGCACAGACAGGATCATATGGCTACACCTTC.

The V and J genes are TRBV5-1 and TRBJ2-5; possibly TRBD2 for D (6 bases). The CDR3 runs to 15 residues. The V and J ends lost 2 bases and 1 base respectively, with 12 bases between them. Germline CDR1 reads SGHRS; CDR2 reads YFSETQ. In DNA, the CDR3 is TGCGCCAGCAGCTTAGCGGGCAGTTCCCAAGAGACCCAGTACTTC. Its translation is CASSLAGSSQETQYF.

The chain employs TRBV7-9 and TRBJ1-5; 9 nucleotides line up with TRBD1. The V gene's germline CDR1 is SEHNR and CDR2 FQNEAQ (reference sequence). CDR3 length equals 15 residues. V gave up 5 bases and J gave up 1 base; unmatched junction bases: 3. CDR3 DNA: TGTGCCAGCAGCCAGGACAGGGGAAGCAATCAGCCCCAGCATTTT. Amino acid sequence: CASSQDRGSNQPQHF.

The V call is TRBV6-5, the J call TRBJ2-2, with TRBD1 identical over 8 bases. V shed 5 bases, J shed 8 bases, and the junction held 7 bases outside the gene matches. This CDR3 is 14 amino acids long. Germline V CDR1 and CDR2: MNHEY, SVGAGI. The CDR3, as DNA: TGTGCCAGCAGTCTGGGACAGGTGCAAGGGGAGCTGTTTTTT. Translating gives CASSLGQVQGELFF.

This rearrangement joins TRBV7-9 to TRBJ1-5; 7 nucleotides match TRBD1. CDR3 size: 16 residues. Unmatched junction bases numbered 8, after V lost 1 base and J lost 5 bases. Germline CDR1 SEHNR, CDR2 FQNEAQ (reference sequence). Written as DNA, the CDR3 is TGTGCCAGCAGCTTAGGGAACAGGGGCGAGGATCAGCCCCAGCATTTT. It is translated as CASSLGNRGEDQPQHF.

The chain links TRBV2 to TRBJ1-5; 10 bases fit TRBD1. V lost 2 bases, J lost 1 base, and 2 bases stayed unmatched. Germline V CDR1 and CDR2: SNHLY, FYNNEI. The CDR3 totals 16 residues. The CDR3 nucleotides read TGTGCCAGCAGTGAACCGGACAGGGGGAGCAATCAGCCCCAGCATTTT. It encodes CASSEPDRGSNQPQHF.

In its sample, this clone was seen once. This sequence joins TRBV9 and TRBJ2-1; maybe TRBD2 (6 bases). The CDR3 length is 15 residues. With 0 bases removed from V and 4 bases from J, the gap between germline ends came to 11 bases. CDR1 is SGDLS, CDR2 YYNGEE, per germline. The CDR3 coding sequence is TGTGCCAGCAGCGTAGGGCGGGACGCTTACAATGAGCAGTTCTTC. It translates to CASSVGRDAYNEQFF.

The chain employs TRBV6-5 and TRBJ1-2; D ambiguous. Germline-derived CDR1 and CDR2 are MNHEY and SVGAGI. Trimming left V 6 bases short and J 5 bases short, with 13 bases between. This CDR3 has 13 residues. The CDR3 region is CASSPREEYGYTF. CDR3 nucleotides: TGTGCCAGCAGCCCCCGAGAAGAGTATGGCTACACCTTC.